This T cell receptor (beta chain) was found in a study of CD8 T cells in ankylosing spondylitis. General observations from the study: There were earlier reports of some motif variants in reactive arthritis synovial fluid and blood. Seemingly distinctive of ankylosing spondylitis blood was a TCR beta motif formed by eight highly homologous variants. Clones tied to disease were said to be significantly enriched in matched ankylosing spondylitis synovial fluid.

Concerning this clonotype: Its antigen remains unknown.

V shed 6 bases, J shed 5 bases, and the junction held 12 bases outside the gene matches. This CDR3 spans 16 amino acids. Germline V gene data show CDR1 as MNHEY and CDR2 as SMNVEV (reference sequence). Quantitative 5'-RACE with molecular barcodes was used to make the TCR beta libraries. TCRdb called the 5' RACE reads again in MiXCR, with one record for every CDR3 protein. Here the sample spans 240,000 or so distinct CDR3 sequences, approximately 12% being singletons. The J gene is TRBJ1-4, the V gene TRBV27, with 7 positions matching TRBD1. The receptor was isolated from a male donor with ankylosing spondylitis or in good health (not recorded which). Sequencing used blood, either unsorted or a sorted T cell fraction (not recorded which). The CDR3 nucleotides read TGTGCCAGCAGCTTAGTAGGGGGCGGTATGAATGAAAAACTGTTTTTT. Translation gives CASSLVGGGMNEKLFF.